Each of the 29 T cell receptor beta chains below was sequenced from the same sample in a study of T cells in Graves' hyperthyroidism and ophthalmopathy. Using RNA transcripts as the source, TCR beta CDR3 regions were amplified. The HTBI primer set served for first-round RT-PCR of the TCR CDR3. In TCRdb, the multiplex PCR reads were re-called with MiXCR into one record per CDR3 protein. The table shows 450,000 to 600,000 distinct CDR3 sequences, with just under 20% occurring only once. The sequenced material came from blood. Every receptor here comes from a middle-aged man with Graves' ophthalmopathy.

This clonotype was counted many times. The V and J genes are TRBV12-3 or TRBV12-4 and TRBJ2-1; 13 nucleotides line up with TRBD2. Trimming cost V 6 bases and J 5 bases; bases outside gene matches: 7. The CDR3 covers 16 residues. The CDR3 sequence is CASSSPGTSGNNEQFF. For the CDR3, the DNA is TGTGCCAGCAGCTCGCCCGGGACTAGCGGGAACAATGAGCAGTTCTTC.

About this clonotype itself: Being one base from a much bigger clone, this may be a read error. In nucleotides, the CDR3 is TGTGCCAGCAGCGTAGGAGCAGGGGCCGCCACAGATACGCAGTATTTT. It yields the protein CASSVGAGAATDTQYF. The chain joins TRBV9 to TRBJ2-3; possibly TRBD1 for D (6 bases). Trimming shortened V by 0 bases and J by 2 bases, and 13 bases separated the two germline ends. This CDR3 has 16 residues. Germline CDR1 and CDR2: SGDLS and YYNGEE.

This clonotype was counted many times. The chain employs TRBV5-1 and TRBJ2-3; D ambiguous. Germline V CDR1 and CDR2: SGHRS, YFSETQ. The CDR3 has 14 residues. With 2 bases removed from V and 0 bases from J, the gap between germline ends came to 7 bases. The CDR3 loop reads CASSFTQSTDTQYF. The DNA for the CDR3 is TGCGCCAGCAGCTTCACGCAAAGCACAGATACGCAGTATTTT.

This clonotype was seen more than once but under ten times. J is TRBJ2-7 and V is TRBV4-3; 9 bases line up with TRBD2. The CDR3 runs to 15 residues. V was clipped by 0 bases and J by 3 bases; unmatched bases: 3. Germline CDR1 reads LGHNA; CDR2 reads YSLEER. Here the CDR3 reads CASSQDAREGYEQYF. DNA of the CDR3: TGCGCCAGCAGCCAAGATGCGCGGGAGGGCTACGAGCAGTACTTC.

This clonotype occurred a few times. V is TRBV7-6 and J is TRBJ1-1; 8 bases match TRBD1. The germline V gene encodes CDR1 SGHVS and CDR2 FNYEAQ. Trimming cost V 1 base and J 5 bases; bases outside gene matches: 3. The CDR3 is 14 residues long. Here the CDR3 DNA reads TGTGCCAGCAGCTTAGGGGACAGGAGTACTGAAGCTTTCTTT. The encoded protein is CASSLGDRSTEAFF.

This clonotype was counted a few times. J is TRBJ2-1 and V is TRBV7-9; 9 nucleotides align to TRBD1. The CDR3 is 14 amino acids. Germline V gives CDR1 SEHNR, CDR2 FQNEAQ (reference sequence). V dropped 4 bases and J dropped 6; count of bases not matched to a gene: 4. CDR3: CASSYGTGINEQFF. As DNA, the CDR3 is TGTGCCAGCAGCTATGGGACAGGGATCAATGAGCAGTTCTTC. Using reference TRBV7-9 and TRBJ2-1 for the parts outside the CDR3, the full variable domain is DTGVSQNPRHKITKRGQNVTFRCDPISEHNRLYWYRQTLGQGPEFLTYFQNEAQLEKSRLLSDRFSAERPKGSFSTLEIQRTEQGDSAMYLCASSYGTGINEQFFGPGTRLTVL.

This clonotype has ten or more counts. V usage is TRBV7-2 and J usage is TRBJ2-3, with D maybe TRBD1 (5 bases). V was trimmed by 2 bases and J by 1 base, leaving 25 bases between them. CDR3 length equals 20 residues. Germline assignment: CDR1 SGHTA and CDR2 FQGNSA. The CDR3 region is CASSLQPVGGAGSRTDTQYF. CDR3 nucleotide sequence: TGTGCCAGCAGCTTACAACCGGTTGGTGGGGCAGGCTCGCGCACAGATACGCAGTATTTT.

The sample holds many counts of this clonotype. V usage is TRBV3-1 and J usage is TRBJ1-1, with a tentative D call TRBD1 (6 bases). Germline V gene lookup returns CDR1 LGHDT and CDR2 YNNKEL (reference sequence). Trimming pared 3 bases from V and 6 bases from J, leaving 17 bases between. This CDR3 spans 15 amino acids. As DNA, the CDR3 is TGTGCCAGCAGCCAGAGGGCGGGACAATGGGCTGAAGCTTTCTTT. This codes for CASSQRAGQWAEAFF.

V is TRBV6-1 and J is TRBJ1-1; 11 bases agree with TRBD1. V lost 6 bases to trimming and J lost 11 bases; unmatched junction nucleotides: 8. The CDR3 has 13 amino acids. CDR1 is MNHNS and CDR2 is SASEGT in the germline V gene. The CDR3 reads CASRGQGGFKAFF. The CDR3 coding sequence is TGTGCCAGCAGGGGACAGGGGGGCTTTAAGGCTTTCTTT.

V and J are TRBV28 and TRBJ2-1; 9 bases are shared with TRBD2. CDR1 and CDR2 from the germline V gene are MDHEN and SYDVKM. The CDR3 length is 16 residues. The V segment lost 4 bases and the J segment 3 bases; nucleotides outside the gene matches: 7. The CDR3 nucleotides are TGTGCCAGCAGTTCGGGACTAGCAGATCACTACAATGAGCAGTTCTTC. Protein product: CASSSGLADHYNEQFF.

This clonotype was seen ten or more times. The CDR3 loop is CASSLGLRNEQFF. The CDR3 coding sequence is TGTGCCAGCAGCCTAGGACTCCGCAATGAGCAGTTCTTC. J is TRBJ2-1 and V is TRBV7-7; D is possibly TRBD2 (5 bases). The V and J ends lost 5 bases and 6 bases respectively, with 11 bases between them. Germline CDR1 reads SSHAT; CDR2 reads FNYEAQ (reference sequence). The CDR3 is 13 amino acids.

In its sample, this clonotype was seen a few times. The chain carries TRBV20-1 and TRBJ1-4, with no clear D. The germline gives CDR1 DFQATT, CDR2 SNEGSKA (reference sequence). Deletions cut 0 bases from V and 0 bases from J, with 8 bases between. The CDR3 has 15 amino acids. Here the CDR3 reads CSARDMIATNEKLFF. The CDR3 DNA is TGCAGTGCTAGAGATATGATCGCAACTAATGAAAAACTGTTTTTT.

This clonotype was seen more than once but under ten times. This chain joins TRBV27 and TRBJ1-2; 8 bases agree with TRBD1. CDR1 and CDR2 from the germline V gene are MNHEY and SMNVEV (reference sequence). This CDR3 is 15 amino acids long. Losses at the gene ends were 5 bases for V and 2 bases for J; bases not matched to a gene: 7. The CDR3 DNA reads as TGTGCCAGCAGTGCGACGGACAGGGAAAACTATGGCTACACCTTC. Its translation is CASSATDRENYGYTF.

This clonotype has a count of ten or more. The rearrangement links TRBV2 to TRBJ2-3; 8 bases line up with TRBD1. Trimming took 4 bases from V and 0 from J; bases not matched to a gene: 3. Per germline, CDR1 SNHLY and CDR2 FYNNEI. This CDR3 comprises 15 residues. The DNA for the CDR3 is TGTGCCAGCAGTGCCGGGACAGGTAGCACAGATACGCAGTATTTT. This sequence encodes CASSAGTGSTDTQYF. The whole variable domain, filled in from reference TRBV2 and TRBJ2-3, reads EPEVTQTPSHQVTQMGQEVILRCVPISNHLYFYWYRQILGQKVEFLVSFYNNEISEKSEIFDDQFSVERPDGSNFTLKIRSTKLEDSAMYFCASSAGTGSTDTQYFGPGTRLTVL.

The V call is TRBV6-1, the J call TRBJ2-7, with 10 bases lining up with TRBD1. The CDR3 consists of 15 residues. Trimming at V came to 4 bases and at J to 5 bases, leaving 8 bases not matched to a gene. From germline, CDR1 is MNHNS and CDR2 SASEGT. In DNA form, the CDR3 reads TGTGCCAGCAGTGGCTCCGGGACAGGGGAACACGAGCAGTACTTC. The encoded protein is CASSGSGTGEHEQYF.

A note on this clonotype: A read error may be the cause here, since a much bigger clone is one base away. The chain links TRBV11-3 to TRBJ2-1; the match to TRBD2 covers 8 bases. The CDR3 consists of 14 residues. Looked up from germline, CDR1 is SGHNT and CDR2 is YENEEA. The CDR3 is CASSKGLDTAERFF. The CDR3 DNA is TGTGCCAGCAGTAAGGGACTAGATACGGCTGAGCGGTTCTTC.

This clonotype was seen only a few times. The genes are TRBV13 and TRBJ2-3; perhaps TRBD2 as D (5 bases). The CDR3 spans 15 residues. Between the trimmed V and J ends, which lost 3 bases and 2 bases, there was a span of 12 bases. Germline values: CDR1 PRHDT, CDR2 FYEKMQ (reference sequence). CDR3 bases: TGTGCCAGCAGCTTCGAGGGAGTGCCCACAGATACGCAGTATTTT. It specifies CASSFEGVPTDTQYF.

The chain has TRBV27 and TRBJ2-5; 14 bases are shared with TRBD2. J gave up 4 bases and V 4 bases, and 11 bases lay outside the gene matches. The CDR3 is 18 residues long. Germline V CDR1 and CDR2: MNHEY, SMNVEV (reference sequence). The DNA of the CDR3 is TGTGCCAGCAGTTCCGGGACTAGCGGGGGCCCATCCAGAGAGACCCAGTACTTC. It translates to CASSSGTSGGPSRETQYF.

The chain links TRBV2 to TRBJ1-6; D uncertain. The CDR3 covers 15 residues. Per the germline V gene, CDR1 is SNHLY and CDR2 is FYNNEI. The germline V and J ends were trimmed by 4 bases and 0 bases, with 7 bases remaining between them. CDR3 nucleotides: TGTGCCAGCAGTGCGCGCAGCTCCTATAATTCACCCCTCCACTTT. Its translation is CASSARSSYNSPLHF.

This clonotype appeared many times. The V and J genes are TRBV28 and TRBJ2-7; D may be TRBD1 (6 bases). V was clipped by 2 bases and J by 4 bases, with 9 bases between them. The CDR3 sequence is 13 residues long. Germline CDR1 is MDHEN and CDR2 is SYDVKM. The CDR3 nucleotides are TGTGCCAGCAGTTTAGACCAGGGGTACGAGCAGTACTTC. Residues: CASSLDQGYEQYF.

The chain carries TRBV11-2 and TRBJ1-1; the match to TRBD1 covers 7 bases. CDR1 SGHAT and CDR2 FQNNGV come from the germline V gene. The J segment lost 6 bases and the V segment lost 5 bases, leaving 18 bases of the junction unmatched. The CDR3 contains 17 residues. The CDR3 protein is CASSTRRRRGGRSEAFF. CDR3 coding DNA: TGTGCCAGCAGCACCCGAAGGAGAAGAGGGGGCCGATCTGAAGCTTTCTTT.

This rearrangement joins TRBV11-2 to TRBJ1-2; D uncertain. Germline lookup yields CDR1 SGHAT and CDR2 FQNNGV. V was clipped by 5 bases and J by 4 bases, with 20 bases between them. The CDR3 is made up of 16 amino acids. The CDR3 loop is CASSPRETRAVYGYTF. The CDR3 DNA follows: TGTGCCAGCAGCCCACGAGAGACGAGGGCAGTCTATGGCTACACCTTC.

The count of this clonotype is one. This chain uses TRBV27 with TRBJ2-7; 10 bases align to TRBD1. V lost 0 bases to trimming and J lost 3 bases; unmatched junction nucleotides: 5. CDR3 length: 16 residues. The germline V gene encodes CDR1 MNHEY and CDR2 SMNVEV (reference sequence). DNA of the CDR3: TGTGCCAGCAGTTTATCTCGGGGGACAGGGGTCTACGAGCAGTACTTC. This sequence encodes CASSLSRGTGVYEQYF.

Many counts were recorded for this clonotype. The chain couples TRBV11-2 to TRBJ2-7; D is perhaps TRBD2 (5 bases). CDR1 SGHAT and CDR2 FQNNGV come from the germline V gene. Trimming shortened V by 4 bases and J by 1 base, and 11 bases separated the two germline ends. CDR3 length equals 14 residues. This chain's CDR3 is CASSSPSGSYEQYF. The CDR3 nucleotides are TGTGCCAGCAGCTCCCCTTCGGGGTCCTACGAGCAGTACTTC. Based on the CDR3 plus reference TRBV11-2 and TRBJ2-7, the full variable domain is EAGVAQSPRYKIIEKRQSVAFWCNPISGHATLYWYQQILGQGPKLLIQFQNNGVVDDSQLPKDRFSAERLKGVDSTLKIQPAKLEDSAVYLCASSSPSGSYEQYFGPGTRLTVT.

The sample holds a few counts of this clonotype. The chain combines TRBV3-1 with TRBJ1-2; no reliable D call. The CDR3 is made up of 16 amino acids. Germline CDR1 is LGHDT and CDR2 is YNNKEL (reference sequence). Trimming took off 0 bases at V and 6 bases at J, with 17 bases between the two ends. DNA for the CDR3: TGTGCCAGCAGCCAAGAAGGCCTGTCCCGAACAGATGGCTACACCTTC. Amino acids: CASSQEGLSRTDGYTF.

This clonotype was found a few times. The chain uses TRBV19 and TRBJ1-2; D is undetermined. The V gene lost 6 bases and the J gene lost 0 bases, with 8 bases spanning the gap. In germline, CDR1 is LNHDA, CDR2 SQIVND (reference sequence). The CDR3 extends over 13 amino acids. The CDR3 sequence is CASRDRANYGYTF. The CDR3 nucleotides read TGTGCCAGTAGGGACCGCGCTAACTATGGCTACACCTTC.

The chain joins TRBV5-1 to TRBJ2-3; 9 bases fit TRBD2. Germline V gene sequence: CDR1 SGHRS, CDR2 YFSETQ. V shed 5 bases, J shed 2 bases, and the junction held 6 bases outside the gene matches. This CDR3 has 15 amino acids. The CDR3 DNA reads TGCGCCAGCAGACCCTTAGCGGGGGCCACAGATACGCAGTATTTT. Protein product: CASRPLAGATDTQYF.

This clonotype was recorded many times. V is TRBV10-3 and J is TRBJ2-7, with D unclear. Germline values: CDR1 ENHRY, CDR2 SYGVKD. V lost 6 bases to trimming and J lost 3 bases, with 15 bases between them. The CDR3 has 14 residues. CDR3 protein: CAIRRLAADYEQYF. CDR3 DNA sequence: TGTGCCATCAGAAGGCTCGCGGCGGACTACGAGCAGTACTTC.

The V and J genes are TRBV10-3 and TRBJ1-2; perhaps TRBD1 as D (6 bases). V was trimmed by 0 bases and J by 4 bases, leaving 12 bases between them. The CDR3 covers 15 residues. Germline CDR1 reads ENHRY; CDR2 reads SYGVKD. Here the CDR3 DNA reads TGTGCCATCAGTGAGTCCCGGGGGGCTGGCTATGGCTACACCTTC. Protein: CAISESRGAGYGYTF.